The following is a T cell receptor beta chain sequence with its context. The antigen is unknown. Looked up from germline, CDR1 is ENHRY and CDR2 is SYGVKD. The CDR3 is 12 amino acids. This sample is part of a study of T cells expressing NK-cell markers. Study summary: Researchers got TCR beta repertoires out of sorted CD3+CD56+NKG2C+, CD3+CD56+NKG2C- and CD3+CD56-NKG2C+ T cells.

TCRdb re-called the 5' RACE reads; one entry per CDR3 protein, DNA not given. This listing includes about 160,000 distinct CDR3 sequences. Whole-study findings and limits: Whether the expanded NKG2C+ T cell clones recognized HCMV remained unclear.

The sequenced sample was blood T cells: a sorted CD56 or NKG2C T cell subset, CD4+ or CD8+ T cells, or bulk PBMC T cells (not recorded which). The chain employs TRBV10-3 and TRBJ2-7. The receptor was derived from a woman aged 18 to 75 in good health. CDR3 loop: CAISSLFDEQYF.